This T cell receptor beta chain was sequenced for a study of CD8+ T cells in alopecia areata. CDR1 and CDR2 from the germline V gene are LNHNV and YYDKDF (reference sequence). The V and J ends lost 4 bases and 7 bases respectively, with 10 bases between them. The CDR3 covers 12 residues. TCR sequencing used cDNA made by reverse transcription of extracted RNA. This table comes from immunoSEQ multiplex PCR, and its TCRdb copy is limited to in-frame clones, with some not included. The table shows more than 95,000 clones, with approximately 58% occurring only once. The study, taken as a whole, reports: Normal skin's resident alphabeta T cells are sequenced alongside lesional scalp T cells. Lesional tissue from the scalp (especially in alopecia totalis/universalis) showed higher clonality than normal scalp. Clarity of TCR sharing across patients fell short of that in mice, possibly HLA-related.

As concerns this clone: Its target is unknown.

The authors sorted CD4+ and CD8+ T cells from PBMCs. This TCR was recovered from a human donor in good health. Source material: CD4+ T cells sorted from blood. This sequence joins TRBV15 and TRBJ1-2; D gene ambiguous. CDR3 in amino acids: CATSNGNGGYTF. CDR3 bases: TGTGCCACCAGCAATGGAAATGGTGGCTACACCTTC. Full variable domain (remainder filled in from reference TRBV15 and TRBJ1-2): DAMVIQNPRYQVTQFGKPVTLSCSQTLNHNVMYWYQQKSSQAPKLLFHYYDKDFNNEADTPDNFQSRRPNTSFCFLDIRSPGLGDTAMYLCATSNGNGGYTFGSGTRLTVV.